The sequence of this T cell receptor beta chain was determined in a study of early T cells in non-severe SARS-CoV-2 infection. The CDR3 length is 16 residues. Trimming removed 5 bases from V and 2 bases from J; junction bases left unmatched: 9. The germline gives CDR1 DFQATT, CDR2 SNEGSKA (reference sequence). The sample holds a few counts of this clonotype. Individual cDNA molecules received unique molecular identifiers. Via MiXCR, TCRdb re-called the 5' RACE reads, giving one row per CDR3 protein. The top ten hold more than 12% of the sample, which has some 67,000 distinct CDR3 sequences, 12% to 15% seen once.

V usage is TRBV20-1 and J usage is TRBJ2-1, with 10 nucleotides matching TRBD2. The TCR sequence derives from an adult who was a healthcare worker with PCR-confirmed SARS-CoV-2 infection or an uninfected control (not recorded which). The sample taken for sequencing was whole blood. As DNA, the CDR3 is TGCAGTGCTGAAGTCCCTAGCGGGGGCGCCTACAATGAGCAGTTCTTC. Residues: CSAEVPSGGAYNEQFF.